This is a list of T cell receptor beta chains from one sample in a study of CD8 T cells in Susac syndrome. TCRdb independently ran MiXCR on the immunoSEQ multiplex PCR reads; one entry per CDR3 protein. The table has more than 150,000 distinct CDR3 sequences, 95% seen once. The sample taken for sequencing was CD8+ T cells from PBMCs. These TCRs come from a human donor with Susac syndrome. Both conserved end residues are part of each CDR3. The D gene is left open where the match is weak.

len	d_gene	j_gene	v_gene	CDR3aa
14	-	TRBJ2-7	TRBV14	CASSPGASDYEQYF
16	TRBD2	TRBJ2-1	TRBV5-6	CASSLEAGGWYDEQFF
15	-	TRBJ2-7	TRBV11-2	CASSPGASSSYEQYF
13	TRBD2	TRBJ2-7	TRBV7-8	CASSQGLAPEQYF
15	TRBD1	TRBJ2-7	TRBV28	CASSQPGQGPYEQYF
14	-	TRBJ2-7	TRBV28	CASRPSGSNYEQYF
12	-	TRBJ2-1	TRBV12-5	CASGTTTNEQFF
11	-	TRBJ2-7	TRBV20-1	CSASPRNEQYF
14	-	TRBJ1-1	TRBV4-1	CASSQETVYTEAFF
16	-	TRBJ2-7	TRBV27	CASRPDIQRSRYEQYF
16	-	TRBJ2-2	TRBV4-1	CASSQLLAAARRELFF
13	TRBD1	TRBJ1-2	TRBV5-6	CASRPTGWDGYTF
15	TRBD1	TRBJ1-5	TRBV4-1	CASSLLGQGGQPQHF
14	-	TRBJ1-5	TRBV15	CATSGSGGNQPQHF
14	-	TRBJ2-7	TRBV12-3/TRBV12-4	CASSFQGLGYEQYF
14	TRBD1	TRBJ2-1	TRBV12-3/TRBV12-4	CASSPDRGVNEQFF
15	TRBD2	TRBJ2-7	TRBV9	CASSVSGLVNYEQYF
14	TRBD1	TRBJ2-5	TRBV5-6	CASSSTGGVETQYF
15	-	TRBJ2-3	TRBV4-1	CASSQGGSGTDTQYF
15	-	TRBJ1-5	TRBV9	CASSVSGNSNQPQHF
14	-	TRBJ2-3	TRBV15	CATSRPPAADTQYF
14	-	TRBJ2-7	TRBV18	CASSPAGGSYEQYF
17	-	TRBJ2-6	TRBV5-1	CASTPRGVSSGANVLTF
13	-	TRBJ1-2	TRBV5-1	CASSLEVPYGYTF
15	TRBD2	TRBJ2-5	TRBV5-1	CASSPIAGARETQYF
15	TRBD1	TRBJ2-2	TRBV6-5	CASSYRTGNTGELFF
16	-	TRBJ2-2	TRBV19	CASSSSLTGNTGELFF
13	-	TRBJ2-7	TRBV28	CASSLETSYEQYF
14	TRBD1	TRBJ1-1	TRBV18	CASSQPGTETEAFF